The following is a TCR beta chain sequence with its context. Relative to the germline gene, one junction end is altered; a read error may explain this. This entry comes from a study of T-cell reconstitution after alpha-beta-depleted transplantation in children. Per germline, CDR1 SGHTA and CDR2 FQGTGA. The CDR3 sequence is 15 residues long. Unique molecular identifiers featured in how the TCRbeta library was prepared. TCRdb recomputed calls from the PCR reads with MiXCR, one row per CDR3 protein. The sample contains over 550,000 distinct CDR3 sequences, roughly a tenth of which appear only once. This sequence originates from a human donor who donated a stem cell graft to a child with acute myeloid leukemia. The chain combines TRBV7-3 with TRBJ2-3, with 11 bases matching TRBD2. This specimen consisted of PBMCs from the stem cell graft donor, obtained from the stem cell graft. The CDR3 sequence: CASSLLAGGPDAQYF. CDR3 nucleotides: TGTGCCAGCAGCTTACTAGCGGGAGGACCAGATGCGCAGTATTTT.